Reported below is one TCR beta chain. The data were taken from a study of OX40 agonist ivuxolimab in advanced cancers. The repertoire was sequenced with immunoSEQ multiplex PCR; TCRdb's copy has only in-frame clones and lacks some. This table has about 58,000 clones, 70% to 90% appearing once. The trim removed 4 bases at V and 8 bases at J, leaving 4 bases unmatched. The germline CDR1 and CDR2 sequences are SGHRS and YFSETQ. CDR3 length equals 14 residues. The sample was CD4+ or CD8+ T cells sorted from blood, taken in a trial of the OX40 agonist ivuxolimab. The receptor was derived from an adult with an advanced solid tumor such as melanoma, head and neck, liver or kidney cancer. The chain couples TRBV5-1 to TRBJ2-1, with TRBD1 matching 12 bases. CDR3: CASSTGQGADEQFF. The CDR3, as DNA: TGCGCCAGCAGCACGGGACAGGGGGCGGATGAGCAGTTCTTC.